This is a list of T cell receptor beta chains from one sample in a study of a mutant IDH1 vaccine in newly diagnosed glioma. Clones were read by immunoSEQ multiplex PCR, and TCRdb kept only the in-frame ones, dropping some. The sample lists around 53,000 clones; about 91% were seen once. These receptors' antigens are unknown. The source material was PBMCs, sampled from a glioma patient whose treatment included an IDH1 peptide vaccine. All receptors come from a man over 45 with glioma. Each CDR3 is given with its conserved first and last residue. The order of the fields is D gene, clone size, CDR3 length, J gene, V gene, CDR3 protein, CDR3 DNA. D genes are given only for firm matches. Clone size appears in some rows only: once, few, many, or a class for an expanded clone.

NA	NA	17	TRBJ1-1	TRBV9	CASSVAFGDGVNTEAFF	TGTGCCAGCAGCGTAGCTTTTGGGGATGGTGTGAACACTGAAGCTTTCTTT
NA	NA	14	TRBJ1-2	TRBV7-9	CASSSVGRHYGYTF	TGTGCCAGCAGCTCGGTGGGCAGGCACTATGGCTACACCTTC
NA	NA	12	TRBJ2-5	TRBV7-9	CASSLEPGHRYF	TGTGCCAGCAGCTTAGAGCCGGGACACAGGTACTTC
NA	NA	15	TRBJ1-1	TRBV6-6	CASRSNRVENTEAFF	TGTGCCAGCAGATCAAACAGGGTGGAGAACACTGAAGCTTTCTTT
NA	NA	13	TRBJ1-1	TRBV6-5	CASSYGGNTEAFF	TGTGCCAGCAGTTACGGCGGGAACACTGAAGCTTTCTTT
NA	NA	15	TRBJ1-1	TRBV4-3	CASSLDSGGNTEAFF	TGCGCCAGCAGCCTGGACAGCGGGGGGAACACTGAAGCTTTCTTT
TRBD1	once	15	TRBJ1-1	TRBV29-1	CSGGSQGNWNTEAFF	TGCAGCGGGGGGTCACAGGGGAACTGGAACACTGAAGCTTTCTTT
TRBD2	NA	17	TRBJ2-2	TRBV5-1	CASSPGGGRPNTGELFF	TGCGCCAGCAGCCCCGGGGGCGGGAGGCCGAACACCGGGGAGCTGTTTTTT
NA	NA	15	TRBJ1-6	TRBV5-1	CASSLGDGANSPLHF	TGCGCCAGCAGCTTGGGGGATGGGGCCAATTCACCCCTCCACTTT
NA	NA	19	TRBJ1-4	TRBV27	CASSFSVDQGHATNEKLFF	TGTGCCAGCAGTTTTAGCGTCGATCAAGGGCATGCAACTAATGAAAAACTGTTTTTT
NA	NA	13	TRBJ2-7	TRBV29-1	CSVEDLASNEQYF	TGCAGCGTTGAAGATCTGGCGAGCAACGAGCAGTACTTC
TRBD2	NA	14	TRBJ2-1	TRBV5-1	CASSPGTSGAKQFF	TGCGCCAGCAGCCCCGGGACTAGCGGAGCGAAGCAGTTCTTC
TRBD2	NA	18	TRBJ2-2	TRBV29-1	CSVEGYRLAGAHTGELFF	TGCAGCGTTGAAGGGTACCGACTAGCGGGGGCGCACACCGGGGAGCTGTTTTTT
TRBD1	once	16	TRBJ2-1	TRBV5-1	CASSLSPGTGDNEQFF	TGCGCCAGCAGCTTGTCACCCGGGACAGGTGATAATGAGCAGTTCTTC
NA	NA	13	TRBJ1-5	TRBV7-2	CASSQGRNQPQHF	TGTGCCAGCAGCCAGGGAAGAAATCAGCCCCAGCATTTT
TRBD2	NA	14	TRBJ2-7	TRBV18	CASSPAGDGDEQYF	TGTGCCAGCTCTCCAGCGGGAGATGGGGACGAGCAGTACTTC
TRBD2	few	15	TRBJ2-1	TRBV5-1	CASSLAPGGRNEQFF	TGCGCCAGCAGCTTGGCACCGGGGGGAAGGAATGAGCAGTTCTTC
NA	NA	15	TRBJ2-6	TRBV7-9	CASRPVASGANVLTF	TGTGCCAGCAGGCCTGTCGCCTCTGGGGCCAACGTCCTGACTTTC
NA	NA	14	TRBJ1-1	TRBV29-1	CSGQLGNWGTEAFF	TGCAGCGGTCAACTAGGGAATTGGGGCACTGAAGCTTTCTTT
NA	NA	13	TRBJ2-3	TRBV9	CASSVAVADTQYF	TGTGCCAGCAGCGTAGCTGTAGCAGATACGCAGTATTTT
TRBD2	NA	18	TRBJ2-2	TRBV7-8	CASSPLQLAGLNTGELFF	TGTGCCAGCAGCCCGCTACAACTAGCGGGGCTGAACACCGGGGAGCTGTTTTTT
NA	NA	14	TRBJ1-1	TRBV28	CASSGHPSGTEAFF	TGTGCCAGCAGTGGACACCCTTCGGGCACTGAAGCTTTCTTT
NA	NA	14	TRBJ2-1	TRBV7-2	CASSQGHTYNEQFF	TGTGCCAGCAGCCAGGGACATACCTACAATGAGCAGTTCTTC
TRBD2	NA	15	TRBJ2-2	TRBV7-3	CASSPGREHGGELFF	TGTGCCAGCAGCCCGGGGCGGGAGCACGGCGGGGAGCTGTTTTTT
NA	NA	14	TRBJ2-5	TRBV7-8	CASSLLGPPETQYF	TGTGCCAGCAGCTTACTGGGACCCCCAGAGACCCAGTACTTC
TRBD2	NA	17	TRBJ2-3	TRBV19	CASSSGPSGGSTDTQYF	TGTGCCAGTAGTTCCGGGCCCAGCGGGGGTTCCACAGATACGCAGTATTTT
NA	NA	13	TRBJ2-7	TRBV28	CATRGGGKYEQYF	TGTGCCACCAGGGGGGGTGGGAAGTACGAGCAGTACTTC
NA	NA	12	TRBJ1-4	TRBV28	CASSLFSEKLFF	TGTGCCAGCAGTTTATTCAGCGAAAAACTGTTTTTT
TRBD1	NA	17	TRBJ2-7	TRBV19	CASSPLLTGGLSYEQYF	TGTGCCAGTTCCCCACTTCTCACAGGGGGACTCTCCTACGAGCAGTACTTC
TRBD2	once	15	TRBJ2-1	TRBV7-3	CASSRRAGRGDEQFF	TGTGCCAGCAGCCGACGAGCGGGAAGGGGCGATGAGCAGTTCTTC
NA	NA	16	TRBJ1-5	TRBV28	CASSLPLTGLDQPQHF	TGTGCCAGCAGTTTACCCCTAACAGGGTTGGATCAGCCCCAGCATTTT
NA	NA	14	TRBJ1-2	TRBV30	CAWRGGLANYGYTF	TGTGCCTGGCGGGGGGGGTTAGCTAACTATGGCTACACCTTC
NA	NA	14	TRBJ2-7	TRBV7-2	CASTPPGLSREQYF	TGTGCCAGCACCCCGCCAGGACTGAGTAGAGAGCAGTACTTC
NA	NA	14	TRBJ2-5	TRBV15	CATSRNPNPETQYF	TGTGCCACCAGCAGGAACCCTAACCCGGAGACCCAGTACTTC
NA	NA	14	TRBJ1-4	TRBV7-8	CASSPQGADEKLFF	TGTGCCAGCAGCCCCCAGGGAGCTGATGAAAAACTGTTTTTT
NA	NA	14	TRBJ1-6	TRBV5-1	CASSFGTPDSPLHF	TGCGCCAGCAGCTTCGGGACACCCGATTCACCCCTCCACTTT
NA	NA	17	TRBJ1-3	TRBV4-2	CASSLGGQLNSGNTIYF	TGTGCCAGCAGCCTCGGTGGACAGTTGAACTCTGGAAACACCATATATTTT
NA	NA	13	TRBJ1-5	TRBV2	CASRDIPNQPQHF	TGTGCCAGCAGGGACATCCCTAATCAGCCCCAGCATTTT
NA	NA	16	TRBJ1-4	TRBV19	CASTDGKGPTNEKLFF	TGTGCCAGTACCGACGGGAAGGGCCCCACTAATGAAAAACTGTTTTTT
NA	NA	14	TRBJ1-2	TRBV7-9	CASSLVRSGDGYTF	TGTGCCAGCAGCTTAGTGCGGTCAGGGGATGGCTACACCTTC
TRBD1	NA	17	TRBJ2-1	TRBV7-9	CASSFPGQGASYNEQFF	TGTGCCAGCAGCTTCCCGGGACAGGGGGCGTCCTACAATGAGCAGTTCTTC
TRBD2	NA	14	TRBJ2-1	TRBV30	CAWIFSGTYNEQFF	TGTGCCTGGATATTTAGCGGGACCTACAATGAGCAGTTCTTC
TRBD1	NA	15	TRBJ1-1	TRBV5-1	CASKGQVHQNTEAFF	TGCGCCAGCAAGGGACAGGTCCACCAGAACACTGAAGCTTTCTTT
NA	once	16	TRBJ1-4	TRBV19	CASSDSYQKINEKLFF	TGTGCCAGTAGCGACAGTTACCAGAAGATTAATGAAAAACTGTTTTTT
TRBD1	NA	17	TRBJ1-1	TRBV9	CASSVVGSGRGLTEAFF	TGTGCCAGCAGCGTAGTGGGGTCGGGCAGGGGGCTTACTGAAGCTTTCTTT
NA	NA	11	TRBJ2-5	TRBV9	CASSAGETQYF	TGTGCCAGCAGCGCTGGAGAGACCCAGTACTTC